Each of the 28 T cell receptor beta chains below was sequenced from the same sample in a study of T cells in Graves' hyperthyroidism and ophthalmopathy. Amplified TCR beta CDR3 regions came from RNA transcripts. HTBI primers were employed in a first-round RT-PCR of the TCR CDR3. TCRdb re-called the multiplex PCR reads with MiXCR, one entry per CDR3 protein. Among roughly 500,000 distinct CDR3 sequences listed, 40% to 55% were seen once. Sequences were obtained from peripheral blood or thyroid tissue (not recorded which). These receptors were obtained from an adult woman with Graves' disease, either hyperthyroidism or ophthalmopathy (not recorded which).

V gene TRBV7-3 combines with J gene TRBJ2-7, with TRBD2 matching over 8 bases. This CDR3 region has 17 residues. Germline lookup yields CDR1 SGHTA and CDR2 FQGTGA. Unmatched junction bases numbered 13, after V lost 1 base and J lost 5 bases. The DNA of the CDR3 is TGTGCCAGCAGCTTAAGATCTGGGGGAGCGGGAGCCCACGAGCAGTACTTC. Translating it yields CASSLRSGGAGAHEQYF.

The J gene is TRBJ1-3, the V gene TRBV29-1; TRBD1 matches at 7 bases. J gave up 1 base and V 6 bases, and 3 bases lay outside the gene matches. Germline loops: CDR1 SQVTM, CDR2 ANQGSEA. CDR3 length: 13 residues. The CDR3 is CSVGQQSGNTIYF. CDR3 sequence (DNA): TGCAGCGTGGGACAGCAATCTGGAAACACCATATATTTT.

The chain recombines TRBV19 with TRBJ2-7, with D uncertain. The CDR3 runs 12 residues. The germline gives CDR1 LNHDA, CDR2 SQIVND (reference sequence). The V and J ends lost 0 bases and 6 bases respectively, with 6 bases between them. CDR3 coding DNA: TGTGCCAGTAGTATAGATGGGTTCGAGCAGTACTTC. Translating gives CASSIDGFEQYF.

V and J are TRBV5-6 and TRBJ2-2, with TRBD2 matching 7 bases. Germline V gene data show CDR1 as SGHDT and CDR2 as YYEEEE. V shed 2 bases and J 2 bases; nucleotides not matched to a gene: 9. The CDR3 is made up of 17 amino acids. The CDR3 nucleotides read TGTGCCAGCAGCTTAAGAACGAGCGGGGTAAACACCGGGGAGCTGTTTTTT. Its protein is CASSLRTSGVNTGELFF.

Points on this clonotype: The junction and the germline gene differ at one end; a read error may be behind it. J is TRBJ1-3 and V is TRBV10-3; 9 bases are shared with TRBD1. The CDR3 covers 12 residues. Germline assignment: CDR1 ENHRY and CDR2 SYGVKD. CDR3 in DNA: TGTGCCATCAGGGGACAGGGAAACGCCATATATTTT. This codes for CAIRGQGNAIYF.

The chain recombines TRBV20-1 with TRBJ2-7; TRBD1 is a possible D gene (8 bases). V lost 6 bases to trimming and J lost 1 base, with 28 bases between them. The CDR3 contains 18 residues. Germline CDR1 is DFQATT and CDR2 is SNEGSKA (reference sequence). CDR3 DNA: TGCAGTGCGATAGAGCCCGGGGGGACAGGTCATCGGTCCTACGAGCAGTACTTC. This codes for CSAIEPGGTGHRSYEQYF.

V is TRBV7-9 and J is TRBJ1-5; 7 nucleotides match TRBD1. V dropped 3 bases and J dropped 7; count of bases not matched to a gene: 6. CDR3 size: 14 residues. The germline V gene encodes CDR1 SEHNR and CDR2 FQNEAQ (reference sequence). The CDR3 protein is CASSFLFRGQPQHF. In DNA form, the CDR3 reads TGTGCCAGCAGCTTTCTGTTCAGGGGGCAGCCCCAGCATTTT.

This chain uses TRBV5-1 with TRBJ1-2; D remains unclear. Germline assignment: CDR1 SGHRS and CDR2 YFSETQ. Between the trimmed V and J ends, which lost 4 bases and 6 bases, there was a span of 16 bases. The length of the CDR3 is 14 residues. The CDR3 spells CASSSFADGNGYTF. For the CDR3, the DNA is TGCGCCAGCAGCAGTTTCGCGGATGGTAATGGCTACACCTTC.

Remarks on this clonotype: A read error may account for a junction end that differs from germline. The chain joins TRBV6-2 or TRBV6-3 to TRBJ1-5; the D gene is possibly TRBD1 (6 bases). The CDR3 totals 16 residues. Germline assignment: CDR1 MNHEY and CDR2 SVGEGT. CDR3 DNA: TGTGCCAGCAGCTCAAGGGGGGGCGTCCGCAATCAGCTCCAGCATTTT. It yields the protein CASSSRGGVRNQLQHF.

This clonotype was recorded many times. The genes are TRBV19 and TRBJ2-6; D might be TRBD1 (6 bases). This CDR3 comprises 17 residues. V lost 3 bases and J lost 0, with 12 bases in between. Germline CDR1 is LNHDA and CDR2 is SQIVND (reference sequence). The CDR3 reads CASSMEDRVSGANVLTF. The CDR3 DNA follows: TGTGCCAGTAGTATGGAGGACAGAGTCTCTGGGGCCAACGTCCTGACTTTC.

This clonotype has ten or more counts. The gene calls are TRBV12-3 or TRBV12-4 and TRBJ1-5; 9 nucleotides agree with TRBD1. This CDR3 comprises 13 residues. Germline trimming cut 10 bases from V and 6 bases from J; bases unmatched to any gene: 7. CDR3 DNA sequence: TGTGCCACTCTGGAGGGACAGGGTCAGCCCCAGCATTTT. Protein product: CATLEGQGQPQHF.

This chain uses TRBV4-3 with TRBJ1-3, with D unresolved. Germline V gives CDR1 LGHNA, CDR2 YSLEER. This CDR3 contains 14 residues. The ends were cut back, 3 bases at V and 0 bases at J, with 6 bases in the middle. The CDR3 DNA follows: TGCGCCAGCAGCCACTACCCCTCTGGAAACACCATATATTTT. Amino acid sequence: CASSHYPSGNTIYF.

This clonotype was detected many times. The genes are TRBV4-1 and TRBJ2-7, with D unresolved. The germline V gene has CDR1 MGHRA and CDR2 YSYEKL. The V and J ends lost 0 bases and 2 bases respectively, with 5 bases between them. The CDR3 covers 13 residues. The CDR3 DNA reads TGCGCCAGCAGCCAAGATTGGGCCTACGAGCAGTACTTC. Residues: CASSQDWAYEQYF.

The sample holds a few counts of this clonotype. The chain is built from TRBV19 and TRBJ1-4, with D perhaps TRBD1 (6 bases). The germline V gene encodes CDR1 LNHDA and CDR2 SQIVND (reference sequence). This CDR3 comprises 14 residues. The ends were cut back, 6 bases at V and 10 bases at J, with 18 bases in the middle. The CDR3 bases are TGTGCCAGTAGCCTCACGGGGGCGCGGCGAAAACTGTTTTTT. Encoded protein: CASSLTGARRKLFF.

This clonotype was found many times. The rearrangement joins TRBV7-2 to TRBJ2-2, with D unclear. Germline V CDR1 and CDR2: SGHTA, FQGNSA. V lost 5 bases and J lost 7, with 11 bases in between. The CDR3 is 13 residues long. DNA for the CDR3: TGTGCCAGCAGCAACCCTAGTGACGGGGAGCTGTTTTTT. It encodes CASSNPSDGELFF. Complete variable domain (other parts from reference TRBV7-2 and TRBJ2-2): GAGVSQSPSNKVTEKGKDVELRCDPISGHTALYWYRQSLGQGLEFLIYFQGNSAPDKSGLPSDRFSAERTGGSVSTLTIQRTQQEDSAVYLCASSNPSDGELFFGEGSRLTVL.

CDR3 bases: TGCAGTTACACCGGGACAGAAGCTTTCTTT. Its translation is CSYTGTEAFF. The V call is TRBV29-1, the J call TRBJ1-1, with a weak D call TRBD1 (6 bases). The germline V gene encodes CDR1 SQVTM and CDR2 ANQGSEA. The CDR3 is made up of 10 amino acids.

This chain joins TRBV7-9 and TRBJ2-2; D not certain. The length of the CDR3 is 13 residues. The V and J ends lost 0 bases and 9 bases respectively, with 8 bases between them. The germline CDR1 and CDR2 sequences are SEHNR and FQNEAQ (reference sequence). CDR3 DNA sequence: TGTGCCAGCAGCTTAGCGGAGCTCAGGGAGCTGTTTTTT. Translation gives CASSLAELRELFF.

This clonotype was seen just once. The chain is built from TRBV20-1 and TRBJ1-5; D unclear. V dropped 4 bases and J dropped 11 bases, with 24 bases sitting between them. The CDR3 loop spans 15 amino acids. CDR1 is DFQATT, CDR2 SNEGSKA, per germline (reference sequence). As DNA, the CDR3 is TGCAGTGCTAAAGCGGGTTCCCTTGGGTGGGAGACCCAGCATTTT. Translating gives CSAKAGSLGWETQHF.

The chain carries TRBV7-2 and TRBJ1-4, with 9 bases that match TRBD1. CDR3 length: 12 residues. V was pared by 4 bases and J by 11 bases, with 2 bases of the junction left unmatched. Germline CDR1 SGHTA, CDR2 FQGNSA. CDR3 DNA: TGTGCCAGCAGCTGGGACAGGGCGAAACTGTTTTTT. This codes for CASSWDRAKLFF.

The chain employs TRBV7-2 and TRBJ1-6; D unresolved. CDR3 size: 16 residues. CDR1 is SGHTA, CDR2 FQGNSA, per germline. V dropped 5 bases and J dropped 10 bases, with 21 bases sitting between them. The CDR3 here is CASSVPTRSKTSPLHF. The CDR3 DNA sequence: TGTGCCAGCAGCGTGCCAACCCGTTCTAAGACATCACCCCTCCACTTT.

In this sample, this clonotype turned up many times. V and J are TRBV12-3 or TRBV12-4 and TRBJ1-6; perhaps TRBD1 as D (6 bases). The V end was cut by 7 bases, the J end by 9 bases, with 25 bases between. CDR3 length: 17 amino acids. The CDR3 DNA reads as TGTGCCAGCACCATGGCGGGGGGGGGACAAATACCTTCACCCCTCCACTTT. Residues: CASTMAGGGQIPSPLHF.

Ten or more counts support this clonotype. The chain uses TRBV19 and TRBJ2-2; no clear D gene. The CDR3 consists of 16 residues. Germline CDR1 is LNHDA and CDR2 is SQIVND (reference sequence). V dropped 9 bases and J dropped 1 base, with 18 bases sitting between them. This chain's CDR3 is CASLTARHVNTGELFF. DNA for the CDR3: TGTGCCAGCCTTACGGCACGACACGTGAACACCGGGGAGCTGTTTTTT.

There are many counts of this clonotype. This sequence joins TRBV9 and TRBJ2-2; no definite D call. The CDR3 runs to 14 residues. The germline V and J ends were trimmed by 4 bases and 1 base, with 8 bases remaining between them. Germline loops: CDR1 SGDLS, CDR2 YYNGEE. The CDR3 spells CASSPAGNTGELFF. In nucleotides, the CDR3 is TGTGCCAGCAGCCCTGCAGGGAACACCGGGGAGCTGTTTTTT.

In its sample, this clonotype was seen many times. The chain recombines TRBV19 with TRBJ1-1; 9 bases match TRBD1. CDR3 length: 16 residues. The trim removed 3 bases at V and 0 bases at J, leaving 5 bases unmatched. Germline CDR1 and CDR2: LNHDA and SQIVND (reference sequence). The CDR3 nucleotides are TGTGCCAGTAGTATGATGAACAGGGGGCTGAACACTGAAGCTTTCTTT. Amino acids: CASSMMNRGLNTEAFF. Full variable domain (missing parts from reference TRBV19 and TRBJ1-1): DGGITQSPKYLFRKEGQNVTLSCEQNLNHDAMYWYRQDPGQGLRLIYYSQIVNDFQKGDIAEGYSVSREKKESFPLTVTSAQKNPTAFYLCASSMMNRGLNTEAFFGQGTRLTVV.

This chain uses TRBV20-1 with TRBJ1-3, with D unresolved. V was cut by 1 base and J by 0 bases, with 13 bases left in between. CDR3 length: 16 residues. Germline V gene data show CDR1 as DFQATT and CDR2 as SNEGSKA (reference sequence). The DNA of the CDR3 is TGCAGTGCTAGAGCTCCGCGACTGAGCTCTGGAAACACCATATATTTT. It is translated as CSARAPRLSSGNTIYF.

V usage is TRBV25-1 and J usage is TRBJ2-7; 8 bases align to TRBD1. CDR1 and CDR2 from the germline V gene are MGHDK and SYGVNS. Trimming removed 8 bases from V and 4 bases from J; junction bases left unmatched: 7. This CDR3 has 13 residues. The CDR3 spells CASLPGQAYEQYF. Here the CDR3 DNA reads TGTGCCAGCTTACCGGGACAGGCGTACGAGCAGTACTTC.

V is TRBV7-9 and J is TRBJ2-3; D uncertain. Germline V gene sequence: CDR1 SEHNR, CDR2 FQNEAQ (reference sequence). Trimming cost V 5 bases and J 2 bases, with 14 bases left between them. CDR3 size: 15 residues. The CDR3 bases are TGTGCCAGCAGCCCTCGATCGCCCGACACAGATACGCAGTATTTT. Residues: CASSPRSPDTDTQYF.

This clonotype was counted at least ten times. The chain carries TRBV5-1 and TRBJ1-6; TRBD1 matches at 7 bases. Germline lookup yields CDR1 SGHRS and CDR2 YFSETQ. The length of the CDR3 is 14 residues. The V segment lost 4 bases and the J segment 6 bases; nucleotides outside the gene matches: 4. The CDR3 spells CASSLGQLNSPLHF. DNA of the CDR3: TGCGCCAGCAGCCTGGGACAGCTTAATTCACCCCTCCACTTT.